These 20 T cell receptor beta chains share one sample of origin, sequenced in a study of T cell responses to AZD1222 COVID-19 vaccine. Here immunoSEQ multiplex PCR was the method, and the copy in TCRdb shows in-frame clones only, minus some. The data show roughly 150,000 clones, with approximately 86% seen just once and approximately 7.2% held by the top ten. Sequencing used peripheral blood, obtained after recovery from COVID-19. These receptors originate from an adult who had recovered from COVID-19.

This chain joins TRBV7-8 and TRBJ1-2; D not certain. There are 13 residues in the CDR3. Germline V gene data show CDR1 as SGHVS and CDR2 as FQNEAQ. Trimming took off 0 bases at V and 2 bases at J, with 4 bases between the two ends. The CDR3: CASSLARNYGYTF. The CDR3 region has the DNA TGTGCCAGCAGCTTAGCTAGAAACTATGGCTACACCTTC. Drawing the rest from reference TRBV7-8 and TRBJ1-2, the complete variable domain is GAGVSQSPRYKVAKRGQDVALRCDPISGHVSLFWYQQALGQGPEFLTYFQNEAQLDKSGLPSDRFFAERPEGSVSTLKIQRTQQEDSAVYLCASSLARNYGYTFGSGTRLTVV.

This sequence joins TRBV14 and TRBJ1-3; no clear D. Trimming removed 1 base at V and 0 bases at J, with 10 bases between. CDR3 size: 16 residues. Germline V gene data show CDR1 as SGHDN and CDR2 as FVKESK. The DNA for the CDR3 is TGTGCCAGCAGCCAAGTAGTCTCCGACTCTGGAAACACCATATATTTT. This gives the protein CASSQVVSDSGNTIYF. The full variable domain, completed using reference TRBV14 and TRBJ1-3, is EAGVTQFPSHSVIEKGQTVTLRCDPISGHDNLYWYRRVMGKEIKFLLHFVKESKQDESGMPNNRFLAERTGGTYSTLKVQPAELEDSGVYFCASSQVVSDSGNTIYFGEGSWLTVV.

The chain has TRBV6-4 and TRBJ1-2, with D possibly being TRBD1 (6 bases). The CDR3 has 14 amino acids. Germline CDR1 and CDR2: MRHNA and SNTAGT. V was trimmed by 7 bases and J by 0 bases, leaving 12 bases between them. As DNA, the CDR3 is TGTGCCAGCAAACCGGACAGAACTAACTATGGCTACACCTTC. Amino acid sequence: CASKPDRTNYGYTF.

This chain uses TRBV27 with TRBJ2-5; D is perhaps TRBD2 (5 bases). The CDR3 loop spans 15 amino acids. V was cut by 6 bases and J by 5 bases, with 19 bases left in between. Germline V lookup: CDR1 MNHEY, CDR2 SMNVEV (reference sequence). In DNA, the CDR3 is TGTGCCAGCAGCCGCCCGGGCCAGAGGAGGGAGACCCAGTACTTC. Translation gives CASSRPGQRRETQYF.

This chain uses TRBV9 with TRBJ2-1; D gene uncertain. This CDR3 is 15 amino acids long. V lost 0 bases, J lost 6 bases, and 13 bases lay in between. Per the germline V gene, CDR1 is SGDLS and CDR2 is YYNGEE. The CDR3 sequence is CASSVELQLRNEQFF. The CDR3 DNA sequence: TGTGCCAGCAGCGTAGAACTCCAGTTGCGCAATGAGCAGTTCTTC.

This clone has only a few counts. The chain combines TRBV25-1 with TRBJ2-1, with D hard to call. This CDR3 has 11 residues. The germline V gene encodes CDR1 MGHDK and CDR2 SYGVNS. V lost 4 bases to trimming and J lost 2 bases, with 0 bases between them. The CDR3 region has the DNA TGTGCCAGCAGTGCCTACAATGAGCAGTTCTTC. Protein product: CASSAYNEQFF.

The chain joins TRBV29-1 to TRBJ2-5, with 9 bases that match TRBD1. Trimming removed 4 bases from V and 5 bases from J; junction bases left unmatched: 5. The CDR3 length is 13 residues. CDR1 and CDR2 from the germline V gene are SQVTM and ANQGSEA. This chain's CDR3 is CSVGTGVRETQYF. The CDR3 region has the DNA TGCAGCGTTGGGACAGGGGTAAGGGAGACCCAGTACTTC.

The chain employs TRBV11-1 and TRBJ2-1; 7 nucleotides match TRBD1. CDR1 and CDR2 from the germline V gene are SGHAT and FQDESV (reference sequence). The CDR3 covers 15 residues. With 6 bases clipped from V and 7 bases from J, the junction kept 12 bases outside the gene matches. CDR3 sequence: CASSLTGQVGNEQFF. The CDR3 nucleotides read TGTGCCAGCAGTCTAACCGGACAGGTAGGAAATGAGCAGTTCTTC.

The CDR3 bases are TGTGCCAGCAGCAAAAGGACAGGGAGATTTGCAACTAATGAAAAACTGTTTTTT. Translating it yields CASSKRTGRFATNEKLFF. The genes are TRBV21-1 and TRBJ1-4; the D call of TRBD1 is as the table states it, not checked on the DNA. TRBV21-1 corresponds to a pseudogene. The CDR3 totals 18 residues.

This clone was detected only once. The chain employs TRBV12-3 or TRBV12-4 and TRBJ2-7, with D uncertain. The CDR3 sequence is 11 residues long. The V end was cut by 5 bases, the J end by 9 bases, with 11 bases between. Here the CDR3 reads CASSQETLQYF. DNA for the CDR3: TGTGCCAGCAGTCAGGAAACGTTGCAGTACTTC.

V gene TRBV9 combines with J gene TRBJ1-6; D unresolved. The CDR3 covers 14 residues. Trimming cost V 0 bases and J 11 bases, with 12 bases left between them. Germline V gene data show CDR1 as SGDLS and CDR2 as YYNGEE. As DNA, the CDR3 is TGTGCCAGCAGCGTAGATACAGTAAATGCACCCCTCCACTTT. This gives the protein CASSVDTVNAPLHF.

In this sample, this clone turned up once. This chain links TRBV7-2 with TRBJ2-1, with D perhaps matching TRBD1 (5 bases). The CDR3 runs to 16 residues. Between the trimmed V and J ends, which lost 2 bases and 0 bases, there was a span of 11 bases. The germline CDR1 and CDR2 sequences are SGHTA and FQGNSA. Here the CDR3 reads CASSLRRQSSYNEQFF. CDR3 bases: TGTGCCAGCAGCTTAAGGAGACAGAGCTCCTACAATGAGCAGTTCTTC.

CDR3 bases: TGTGCCAGCACCTTTGACAGGGGCGGTAAGGAGACCCAGTACTTC. Translation gives CASTFDRGGKETQYF. The rearrangement links TRBV2 to TRBJ2-5, with TRBD1 identical over 8 bases. The V and J ends lost 7 bases and 5 bases, in that order; junction bases with no gene match: 12. The V gene's germline CDR1 is SNHLY and CDR2 FYNNEI. There are 15 residues in the CDR3.

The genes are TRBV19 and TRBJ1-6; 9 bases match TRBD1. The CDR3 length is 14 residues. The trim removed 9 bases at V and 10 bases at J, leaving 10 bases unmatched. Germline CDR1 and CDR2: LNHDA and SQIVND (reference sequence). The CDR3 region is CASKIQGAGSPLHF. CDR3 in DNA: TGTGCCAGCAAGATACAGGGGGCCGGATCACCCCTCCACTTT.

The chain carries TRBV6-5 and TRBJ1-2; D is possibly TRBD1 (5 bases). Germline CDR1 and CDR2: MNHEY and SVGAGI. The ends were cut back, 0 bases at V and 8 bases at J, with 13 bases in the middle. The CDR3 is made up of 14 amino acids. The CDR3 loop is CASSYSGGVGGYTF. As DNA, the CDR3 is TGTGCCAGCAGTTACTCGGGGGGAGTGGGAGGCTACACCTTC.

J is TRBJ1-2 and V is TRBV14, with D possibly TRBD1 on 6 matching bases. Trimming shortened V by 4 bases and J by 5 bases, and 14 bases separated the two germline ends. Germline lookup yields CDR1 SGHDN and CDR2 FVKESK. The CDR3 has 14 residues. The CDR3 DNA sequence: TGTGCCAGCAGCCTCTCGGGACATTTTTATGGCTACACCTTC. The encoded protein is CASSLSGHFYGYTF.

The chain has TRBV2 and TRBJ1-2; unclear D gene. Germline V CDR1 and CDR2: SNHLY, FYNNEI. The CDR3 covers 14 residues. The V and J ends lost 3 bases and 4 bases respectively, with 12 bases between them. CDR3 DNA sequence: TGTGCCAGCAGTGACGGCCAGCAGGCCTATGGCTACACCTTC. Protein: CASSDGQQAYGYTF.

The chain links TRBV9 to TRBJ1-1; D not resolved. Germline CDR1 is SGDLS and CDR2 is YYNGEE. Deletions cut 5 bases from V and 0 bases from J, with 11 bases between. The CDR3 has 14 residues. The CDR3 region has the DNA TGTGCCAGCAGTCCTCAGCCCATGAACACTGAAGCTTTCTTT. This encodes CASSPQPMNTEAFF.

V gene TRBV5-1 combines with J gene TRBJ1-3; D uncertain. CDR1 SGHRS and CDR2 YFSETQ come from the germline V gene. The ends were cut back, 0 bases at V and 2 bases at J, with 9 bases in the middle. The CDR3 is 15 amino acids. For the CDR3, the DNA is TGCGCCAGCAGCTTGGCGAGTGTCACTGGAAACACCATATATTTT. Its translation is CASSLASVTGNTIYF.

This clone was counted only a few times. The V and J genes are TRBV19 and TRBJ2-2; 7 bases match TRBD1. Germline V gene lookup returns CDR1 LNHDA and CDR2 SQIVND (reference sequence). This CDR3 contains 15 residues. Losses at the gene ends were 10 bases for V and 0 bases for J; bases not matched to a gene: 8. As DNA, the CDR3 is TGTGCCACCAACACAGGGGCTCCGAACACCGGGGAGCTGTTTTTT. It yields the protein CATNTGAPNTGELFF.